The clone carrying this T cell receptor (beta chain) was seen only once. This record comes from a study of CD8 T cells in Susac syndrome. Looked up from germline, CDR1 is SGHTA and CDR2 is FQGNSA. This CDR3 has 17 residues. V was clipped by 10 bases and J by 3 bases; unmatched bases: 19. FACS was used to enrich TEMRA cells, whereas the CD8+ and CD4+ T cells were obtained by negative isolation. With random hexamers, reverse transcription was performed on roughly 0.5 to 1 ug of RNA. An immunoSEQ multiplex PCR generated amplified TCR beta CDR3 products spanning 54 Vbeta and 13 Jbeta. From the immunoSEQ multiplex PCR reads, TCRdb called clonotypes with MiXCR, one entry per CDR3 protein. Of hundreds of thousands of distinct CDR3 sequences in the sample, 90% to 95% were seen once.

The TCR sequence derives from a human donor with multiple sclerosis. This chain uses TRBV7-2 with TRBJ2-3; 7 bases map to TRBD2. Sequencing was done on a sample of CD8+ T cells from PBMCs. For the CDR3, the DNA is TGTGCCACCACGGTGCGATATCGGGAGGAAGGGACAGATACGCAGTATTTT. Translating gives CATTVRYREEGTDTQYF.